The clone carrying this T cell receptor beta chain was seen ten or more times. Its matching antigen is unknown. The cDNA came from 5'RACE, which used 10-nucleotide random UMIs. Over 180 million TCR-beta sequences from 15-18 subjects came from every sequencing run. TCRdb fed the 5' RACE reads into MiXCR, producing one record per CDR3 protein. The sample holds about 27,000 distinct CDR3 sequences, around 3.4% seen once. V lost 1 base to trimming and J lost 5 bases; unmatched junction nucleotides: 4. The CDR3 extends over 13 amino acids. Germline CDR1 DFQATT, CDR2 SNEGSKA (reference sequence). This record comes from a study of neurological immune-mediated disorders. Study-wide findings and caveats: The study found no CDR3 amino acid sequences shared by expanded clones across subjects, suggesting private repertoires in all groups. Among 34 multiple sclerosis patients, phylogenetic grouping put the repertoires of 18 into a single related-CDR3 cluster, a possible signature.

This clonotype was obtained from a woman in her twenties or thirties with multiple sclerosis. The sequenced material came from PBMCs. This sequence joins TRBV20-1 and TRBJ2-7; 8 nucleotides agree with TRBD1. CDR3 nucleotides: TGCAGTGCTAGAGTGGACAGGGACAACGAGCAGTACTTC. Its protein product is CSARVDRDNEQYF.